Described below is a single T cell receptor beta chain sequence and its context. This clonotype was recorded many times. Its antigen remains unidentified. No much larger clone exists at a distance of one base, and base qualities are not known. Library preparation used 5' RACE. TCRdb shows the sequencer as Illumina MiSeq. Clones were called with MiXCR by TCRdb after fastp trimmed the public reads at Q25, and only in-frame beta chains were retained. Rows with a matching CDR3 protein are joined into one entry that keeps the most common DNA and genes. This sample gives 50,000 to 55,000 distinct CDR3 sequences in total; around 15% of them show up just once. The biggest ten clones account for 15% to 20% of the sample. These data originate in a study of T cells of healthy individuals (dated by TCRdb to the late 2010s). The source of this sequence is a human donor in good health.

The CDR3 corresponds to CASSLGAGGQPQHF. The DNA sequence is given as TGTGCCAGCAGCCTAGGGGCAGGGGGGCAGCCCCAGCATTTT. The chain was built from TRBV7-9 and TRBJ1-5; TRBD1 lines up with 7 middle nucleotides. At the junction V is shortened by 5 bases and J by 7 bases; bases outside the gene matches: 8. The germline V gene (reference sequence) provides CDR1 SEHNR and CDR2 FQNEAQ. The CDR3 covers 14 residues, taking in both the cysteine and the phenylalanine. The sequence is cut down to CDR3 DNA, 42 bases in frame from base 1.